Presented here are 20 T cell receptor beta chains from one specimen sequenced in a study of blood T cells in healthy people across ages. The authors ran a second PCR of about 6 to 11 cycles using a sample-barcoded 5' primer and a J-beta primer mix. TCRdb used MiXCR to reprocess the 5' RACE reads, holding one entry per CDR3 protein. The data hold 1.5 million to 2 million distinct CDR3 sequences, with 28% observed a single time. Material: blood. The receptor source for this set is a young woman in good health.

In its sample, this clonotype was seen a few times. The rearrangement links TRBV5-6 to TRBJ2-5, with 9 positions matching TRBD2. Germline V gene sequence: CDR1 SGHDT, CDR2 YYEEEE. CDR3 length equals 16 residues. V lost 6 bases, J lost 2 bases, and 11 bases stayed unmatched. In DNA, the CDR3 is TGTGCCAGCACTTGCCGGGGGACTAGCAGACAAGAGACCCAGTACTTC. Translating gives CASTCRGTSRQETQYF.

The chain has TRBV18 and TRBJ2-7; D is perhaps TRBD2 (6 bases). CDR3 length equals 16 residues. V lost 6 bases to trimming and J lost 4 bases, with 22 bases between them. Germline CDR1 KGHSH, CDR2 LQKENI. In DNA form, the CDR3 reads TGTGCCAGCTCTCAAACCCCGGGACTGGGCTGGTACGAGCAGTACTTC. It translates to CASSQTPGLGWYEQYF.

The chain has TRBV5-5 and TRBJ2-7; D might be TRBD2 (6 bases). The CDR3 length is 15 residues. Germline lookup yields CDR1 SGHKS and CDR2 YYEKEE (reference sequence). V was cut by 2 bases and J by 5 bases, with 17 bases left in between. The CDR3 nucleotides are TGTGCCAGCAGCTTATCCTGGGGAGGTTCGAACGAGCAGTACTTC. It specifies CASSLSWGGSNEQYF.

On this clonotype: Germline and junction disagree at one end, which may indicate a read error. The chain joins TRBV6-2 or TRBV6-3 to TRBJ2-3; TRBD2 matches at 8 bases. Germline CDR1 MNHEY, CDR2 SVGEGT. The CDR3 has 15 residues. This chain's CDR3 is CASGYPAGVGDTQYF. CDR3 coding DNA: TGTGCCAGCGGTTACCCAGCGGGAGTGGGAGATACGCAGTATTTT.

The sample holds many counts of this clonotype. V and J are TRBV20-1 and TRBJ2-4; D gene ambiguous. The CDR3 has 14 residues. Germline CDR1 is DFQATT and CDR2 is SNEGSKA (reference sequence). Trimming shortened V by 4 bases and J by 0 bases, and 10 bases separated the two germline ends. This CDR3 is CSAIVRVAKNIQYF. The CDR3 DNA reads TGCAGTGCTATTGTTAGGGTAGCCAAAAACATTCAGTACTTC.

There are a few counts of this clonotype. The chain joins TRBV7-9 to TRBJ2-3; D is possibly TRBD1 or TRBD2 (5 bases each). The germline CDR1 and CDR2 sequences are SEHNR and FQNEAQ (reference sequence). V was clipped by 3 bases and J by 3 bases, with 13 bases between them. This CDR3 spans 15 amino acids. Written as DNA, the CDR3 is TGTGCCAGCAGCTTCGGGACCCGAGGTACAGATACGCAGTATTTT. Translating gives CASSFGTRGTDTQYF.

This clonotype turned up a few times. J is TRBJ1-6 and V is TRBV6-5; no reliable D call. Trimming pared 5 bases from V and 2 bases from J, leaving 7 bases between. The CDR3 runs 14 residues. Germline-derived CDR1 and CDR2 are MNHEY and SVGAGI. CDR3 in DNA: TGTGCCAGCAGTGTAACAGCCTATAATTCACCCCTCCACTTT. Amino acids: CASSVTAYNSPLHF.

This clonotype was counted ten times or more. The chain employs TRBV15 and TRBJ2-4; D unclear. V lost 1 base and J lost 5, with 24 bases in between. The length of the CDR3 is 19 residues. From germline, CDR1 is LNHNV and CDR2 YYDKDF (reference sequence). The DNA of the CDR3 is TGTGCCACCAGCAGAGTAATATTAATGGCGGCAGCCCTGGAAAACATTCAGTACTTC. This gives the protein CATSRVILMAAALENIQYF.

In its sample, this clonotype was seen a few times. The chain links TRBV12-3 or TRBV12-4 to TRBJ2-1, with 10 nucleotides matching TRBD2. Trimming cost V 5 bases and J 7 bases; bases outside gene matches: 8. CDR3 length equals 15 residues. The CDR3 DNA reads TGTGCCAGCAGTAAGCGGGGGGGCCTCGGAAATGAGCAGTTCTTC. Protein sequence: CASSKRGGLGNEQFF.

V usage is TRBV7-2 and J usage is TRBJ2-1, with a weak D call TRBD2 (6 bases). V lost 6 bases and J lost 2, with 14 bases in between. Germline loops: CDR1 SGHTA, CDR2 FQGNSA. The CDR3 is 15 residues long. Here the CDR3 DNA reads TGTGCCAGCAGACGGAGCGGGCAGACCTACAATGAGCAGTTCTTC. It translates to CASRRSGQTYNEQFF.

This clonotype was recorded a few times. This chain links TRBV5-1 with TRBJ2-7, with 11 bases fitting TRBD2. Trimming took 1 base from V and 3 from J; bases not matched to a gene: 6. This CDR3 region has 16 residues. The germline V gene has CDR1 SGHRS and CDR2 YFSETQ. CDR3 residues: CASSLTGGTSGYEQYF. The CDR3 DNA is TGCGCCAGCAGCTTGACAGGGGGGACTAGCGGCTACGAGCAGTACTTC. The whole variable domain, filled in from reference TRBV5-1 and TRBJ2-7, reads KAGVTQTPRYLIKTRGQQVTLSCSPISGHRSVSWYQQTPGQGLQFLFEYFSETQRNKGNFPGRFSGRQFSNSRSEMNVSTLELGDSALYLCASSLTGGTSGYEQYFGPGTRLTVT.

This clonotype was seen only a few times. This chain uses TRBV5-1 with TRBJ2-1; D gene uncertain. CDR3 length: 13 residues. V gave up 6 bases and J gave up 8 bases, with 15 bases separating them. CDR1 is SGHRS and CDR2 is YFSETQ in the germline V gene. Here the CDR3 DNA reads TGCGCCAGCACCACCGGGCAGGTGTATGAGCAGTTCTTC. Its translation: CASTTGQVYEQFF. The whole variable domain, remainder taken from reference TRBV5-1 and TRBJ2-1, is KAGVTQTPRYLIKTRGQQVTLSCSPISGHRSVSWYQQTPGQGLQFLFEYFSETQRNKGNFPGRFSGRQFSNSRSEMNVSTLELGDSALYLCASTTGQVYEQFFGPGTRLTVL.

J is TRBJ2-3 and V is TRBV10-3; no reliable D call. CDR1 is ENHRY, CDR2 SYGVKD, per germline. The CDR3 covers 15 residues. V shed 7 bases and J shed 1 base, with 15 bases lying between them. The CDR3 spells CAIMESGLGTDTQYF. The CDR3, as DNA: TGTGCCATCATGGAGTCGGGTCTTGGCACAGATACGCAGTATTTT.

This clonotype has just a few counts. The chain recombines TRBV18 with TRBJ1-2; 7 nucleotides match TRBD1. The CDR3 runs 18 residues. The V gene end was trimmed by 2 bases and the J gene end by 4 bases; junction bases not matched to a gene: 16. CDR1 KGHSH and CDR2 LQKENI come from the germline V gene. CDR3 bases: TGTGCCAGCTCACCAAGTGGGGGGCCCCTGGCAGGGGGCTATGGCTACACCTTC. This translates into CASSPSGGPLAGGYGYTF.

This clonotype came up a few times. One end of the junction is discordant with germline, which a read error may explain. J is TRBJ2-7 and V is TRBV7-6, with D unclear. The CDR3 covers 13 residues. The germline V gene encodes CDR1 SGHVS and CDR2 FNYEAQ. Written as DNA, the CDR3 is TGTGCCGGCAGCTTAGCATTGCGGCACGAGCAGTACTTC. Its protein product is CAGSLALRHEQYF.

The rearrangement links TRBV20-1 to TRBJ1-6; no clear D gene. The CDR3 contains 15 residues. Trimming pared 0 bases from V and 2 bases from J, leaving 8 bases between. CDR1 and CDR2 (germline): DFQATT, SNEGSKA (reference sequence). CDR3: CSARDEYTYNSPLHF. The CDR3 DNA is TGCAGTGCTAGAGATGAATACACCTATAATTCACCCCTCCACTTT.

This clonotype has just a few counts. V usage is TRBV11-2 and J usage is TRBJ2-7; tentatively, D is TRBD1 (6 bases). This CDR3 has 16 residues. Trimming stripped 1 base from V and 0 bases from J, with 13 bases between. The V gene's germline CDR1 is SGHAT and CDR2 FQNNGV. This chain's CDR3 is CASSLVGTSTSYEQYF. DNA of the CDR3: TGTGCCAGCAGCTTAGTCGGGACATCTACCTCCTACGAGCAGTACTTC.

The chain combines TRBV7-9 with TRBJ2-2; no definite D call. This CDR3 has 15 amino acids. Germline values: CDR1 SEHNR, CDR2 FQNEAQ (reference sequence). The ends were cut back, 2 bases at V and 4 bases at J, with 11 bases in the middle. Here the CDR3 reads CASSLLGHSTGELFF. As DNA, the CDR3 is TGTGCCAGCAGCTTACTAGGTCATTCCACCGGGGAGCTGTTTTTT.

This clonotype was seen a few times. In nucleotides, the CDR3 is TGTGCCAGCTCACCATTGACCACTGAAGCTTTCTTT. The encoded protein is CASSPLTTEAFF. The chain is built from TRBV18 and TRBJ1-1; D not resolved. Trimming cost V 2 bases and J 4 bases, with 5 bases left between them. The V gene's germline CDR1 is KGHSH and CDR2 LQKENI. The CDR3 loop spans 12 amino acids.

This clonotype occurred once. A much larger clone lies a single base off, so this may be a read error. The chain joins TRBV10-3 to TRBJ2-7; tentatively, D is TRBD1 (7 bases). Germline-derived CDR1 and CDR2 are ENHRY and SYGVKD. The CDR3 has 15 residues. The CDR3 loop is CAINEWQGGLGEQYF. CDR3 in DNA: TGTGCCATCAATGAGTGGCAGGGGGGACTGGGTGAGCAGTACTTC.